This T cell receptor beta chain derives from a study of blood T cell repertoires in COVID-19. Study context: The analysed material was cDNA or gDNA that came from T cells, B-cell-depleted T cells, or PBMCs.

The V gene's germline CDR1 is SQVTM and CDR2 ANQGSEA. The trim removed 7 bases at V and 2 bases at J, leaving 2 bases unmatched. This CDR3 region has 12 residues. In the original processing: Estimates of nucleated cell counts were drawn from the amplification of reference gene primers. Only in-frame clones appear in the TCRdb table, and some are missing; sequencing was by immunoSEQ multiplex PCR. V and J calls and clone size are given by that table; D and trimming were obtained from the DNA. The repertoire consists of about 20,000 clones, with about 91% occurring once and the leading ten covering 6% to 8%.

This TCR was recovered from a man aged 70 or older with active COVID-19. V and J are TRBV29-1 and TRBJ2-3; 8 nucleotides match TRBD2. The specimen was peripheral blood. CDR3 protein: CSGTSFTDTQYF. The DNA of the CDR3 is TGCAGCGGGACTAGCTTCACAGATACGCAGTATTTT.